These T cell receptor beta chains were read from a single sample in a study of PD-1 blockade in mismatch repair-deficient tumors. The repertoire was sequenced with immunoSEQ multiplex PCR; TCRdb's copy has only in-frame clones and lacks some. The sample holds around 120,000 clones; around 86% are singletons and the top ten take 13%. The material sequenced was peripheral blood, taken 44 weeks after starting pembrolizumab. Receptor source: an adult with mismatch repair-deficient cancer. The CDR3 runs from the conserved cysteine through the conserved F or W. A D gene is named only where the DNA matches it firmly. Expanded clones are given a class, and other clones once, few, many or no size at all.

D gene: -; J gene: TRBJ1-2; clone size: -; V gene: TRBV5-1; CDR3 length: 14; CDR3 DNA: TGCGCCAGCAGCTTGTACAGGAATAACTATGGCTACACCTTC; CDR3 protein: CASSLYRNNYGYTF
D gene: -; J gene: TRBJ2-5; clone size: -; V gene: TRBV7-9; CDR3 length: 12; CDR3 DNA: TGTGCCAGCAGCTTAACCGAGGAGACCCAGTACTTC; CDR3 protein: CASSLTEETQYF
D gene: -; J gene: TRBJ2-1; clone size: -; V gene: TRBV4-3; CDR3 length: 15; CDR3 DNA: TGCGCCAGCAGCCAAGATGGGTTTGAGGACAATGAGCAGTTCTTC; CDR3 protein: CASSQDGFEDNEQFF
D gene: TRBD2; J gene: TRBJ2-7; clone size: -; V gene: TRBV4-2; CDR3 length: 15; CDR3 DNA: TGTGCCAGCAGCCGGGGACTAGCGGGCTCCTACGAGCAGTACTTC; CDR3 protein: CASSRGLAGSYEQYF
D gene: -; J gene: TRBJ2-1; clone size: -; V gene: TRBV7-9; CDR3 length: 13; CDR3 DNA: TGTGCCAGCAGCTCCCACTACTCCAATGAGCAGTTCTTC; CDR3 protein: CASSSHYSNEQFF
D gene: TRBD2; J gene: TRBJ2-4; clone size: -; V gene: TRBV19; CDR3 length: 16; CDR3 DNA: TGTGCCAGTAGTTTTAGAGCGGGAGAACACAAAAACATTCAGTACTTC; CDR3 protein: CASSFRAGEHKNIQYF
D gene: TRBD1; J gene: TRBJ1-5; clone size: -; V gene: TRBV6-5; CDR3 length: 14; CDR3 DNA: TGTGCCAGCAGTTACAGGGGGCAAGGTCAGCCCCAGCATTTT; CDR3 protein: CASSYRGQGQPQHF
D gene: -; J gene: TRBJ2-2; clone size: -; V gene: TRBV23-1; CDR3 length: 17; CDR3 DNA: TGCGCCAGCCAGCCCGGGGCAGAAAGACCGAACACCGGGGAGCTGTTTTTT; CDR3 protein: CASQPGAERPNTGELFF
D gene: -; J gene: TRBJ2-5; clone size: once; V gene: TRBV5-6; CDR3 length: 16; CDR3 DNA: TGTGCCAGCAGCTTGGGGGCATGGGGTCCAGGGAAGACCCAGTACTTC; CDR3 protein: CASSLGAWGPGKTQYF
D gene: -; J gene: TRBJ2-2; clone size: few; V gene: TRBV6-5; CDR3 length: 13; CDR3 DNA: TGTGCCAGCAGCGGTAGCCACGCCGGGGAGCTGTTTTTT; CDR3 protein: CASSGSHAGELFF
D gene: -; J gene: TRBJ2-2; clone size: many; V gene: TRBV6-4; CDR3 length: 13; CDR3 DNA: TGTGCCAGCAGTGAGGACAACACCGGGGAGCTGTTTTTT; CDR3 protein: CASSEDNTGELFF
D gene: -; J gene: TRBJ1-1; clone size: -; V gene: TRBV10-3; CDR3 length: 11; CDR3 DNA: TGTGCCACCCTCGGTGGCACTGAAGCTTTCTTT; CDR3 protein: CATLGGTEAFF
D gene: TRBD2; J gene: TRBJ2-7; clone size: -; V gene: TRBV6-1; CDR3 length: 15; CDR3 DNA: TGTGCCAGCAGTGAAGGGGTAGCGGGTACCTACGAGCAGTACTTC; CDR3 protein: CASSEGVAGTYEQYF
D gene: TRBD2; J gene: TRBJ2-7; clone size: -; V gene: TRBV7-9; CDR3 length: 15; CDR3 DNA: TGTGCCAGCAGCTTAGAGGCTAGCGGGACCTACGAGCAGTACTTC; CDR3 protein: CASSLEASGTYEQYF
D gene: TRBD2; J gene: TRBJ2-7; clone size: -; V gene: TRBV11-3; CDR3 length: 13; CDR3 DNA: TGTGCCAGCAGCCAGATGCGCGGGGGCGAGCAGTACTTC; CDR3 protein: CASSQMRGGEQYF
D gene: TRBD2; J gene: TRBJ2-7; clone size: -; V gene: TRBV4-3; CDR3 length: 17; CDR3 DNA: TGCGCCAGCAGCCAAGATCCGGGAGCGGGAGTTTCCGACGAGCAGTACTTC; CDR3 protein: CASSQDPGAGVSDEQYF
D gene: TRBD1; J gene: TRBJ2-1; clone size: once; V gene: TRBV30; CDR3 length: 19; CDR3 DNA: TGTGCCTGGAGAGTGGACCCGCCTGGAGGACAGGGTTTAAGCGATGAGCAGTTCTTC; CDR3 protein: CAWRVDPPGGQGLSDEQFF
D gene: -; J gene: TRBJ1-4; clone size: -; V gene: TRBV10-3; CDR3 length: 13; CDR3 DNA: TGTGCCATCAGTGAAACAATTAATGAAAAACTGTTTTTT; CDR3 protein: CAISETINEKLFF
D gene: -; J gene: TRBJ2-2; clone size: -; V gene: TRBV7-2; CDR3 length: 15; CDR3 DNA: TGTGCCAGCACTCCCCAGGCAGCTTACACCGGGGAGCTGTTTTTT; CDR3 protein: CASTPQAAYTGELFF
D gene: TRBD1; J gene: TRBJ2-7; clone size: -; V gene: TRBV5-1; CDR3 length: 16; CDR3 DNA: TGCGCCAGCAGCGATCGAACCGGGACAGGGGCATACGAGCAGTACTTC; CDR3 protein: CASSDRTGTGAYEQYF
D gene: -; J gene: TRBJ1-3; clone size: -; V gene: TRBV7-9; CDR3 length: 11; CDR3 DNA: TGTGCCAGTGATGCTGGAAACACCATATATTTT; CDR3 protein: CASDAGNTIYF
D gene: TRBD1; J gene: TRBJ2-2; clone size: -; V gene: TRBV12-5; CDR3 length: 19; CDR3 DNA: TGTGCTAGTGGTTTTTTGGCGGGACAGGGGGCGCGGGGGACCGGGGAGCTGTTTTTT; CDR3 protein: CASGFLAGQGARGTGELFF
D gene: -; J gene: TRBJ2-7; clone size: -; V gene: TRBV11-2; CDR3 length: 14; CDR3 DNA: TGTGCCAGCAGCTTAGTCGTTGGACCCTACGAGCAGTACTTC; CDR3 protein: CASSLVVGPYEQYF
D gene: -; J gene: TRBJ2-7; clone size: once; V gene: TRBV11-1; CDR3 length: 14; CDR3 DNA: TGTGCCAGCAGCTTACCCGGAGTCCCCTACGAGCAGTACTTC; CDR3 protein: CASSLPGVPYEQYF
D gene: TRBD2; J gene: TRBJ2-1; clone size: -; V gene: TRBV30; CDR3 length: 11; CDR3 DNA: TGTGCCTGGGGACTAGTCTATGAGCAGTTCTTC; CDR3 protein: CAWGLVYEQFF
D gene: TRBD2; J gene: TRBJ2-3; clone size: -; V gene: TRBV27; CDR3 length: 16; CDR3 DNA: TGTGCCAGCAGTCTAGGACTAGCGGGAGGCACAGATACGCAGTATTTT; CDR3 protein: CASSLGLAGGTDTQYF
D gene: -; J gene: TRBJ1-4; clone size: -; V gene: TRBV7-2; CDR3 length: 15; CDR3 DNA: TGTGCCAGCAGCTCGTCATCGGTCGAGCGTGAAAAACTGTTTTTT; CDR3 protein: CASSSSSVEREKLFF